A single sample is the source of the 14 T cell receptor beta chains below, sequenced in a study of T-cell reconstitution after alpha-beta-depleted transplantation in children. Using unique molecular identifiers, the investigators prepared the TCRbeta library. TCRdb re-called the PCR reads through MiXCR, storing one row per CDR3 protein. This table has a few hundred thousand distinct CDR3 sequences, roughly 12% appearing once. This sample comprised peripheral blood, obtained 180 days after TCRalphabeta/CD19-depleted stem cell transplant. The source of these receptors is a male patient aged 2-15 years who had a stem cell transplant for chronic granulomatous disease, so the T cells may come from the graft donor.

This clonotype showed up many times. J is TRBJ2-5 and V is TRBV6-2 or TRBV6-3; 8 bases are a match to TRBD1. Germline V gene data show CDR1 as MNHEY and CDR2 as SVGEGT. The V and J ends lost 6 bases and 3 bases, in that order; junction bases with no gene match: 6. The CDR3 is made up of 14 amino acids. For the CDR3, the DNA is TGTGCCAGCAGAACCGCGACAGGGGAAGAGACCCAGTACTTC. This gives the protein CASRTATGEETQYF.

This clonotype was seen repeatedly, ten times or more. CDR3 sequence (DNA): TGTGCCAGCTCCAAGGCGGGGGACCTCCTGGGTGAGCAGTTCTTC. Amino acids: CASSKAGDLLGEQFF. The V call is TRBV18, the J call TRBJ2-1; 7 nucleotides agree with TRBD2. Germline CDR1 reads KGHSH; CDR2 reads LQKENI. V lost 6 bases and J lost 9; bases outside the gene matches: 14. The CDR3 is made up of 15 amino acids.

This clonotype was seen repeatedly, ten times or more. This chain links TRBV7-2 with TRBJ1-5; 10 bases match TRBD1. The CDR3 runs to 15 residues. Germline V CDR1 and CDR2: SGHTA, FQGNSA. Trimming removed 5 bases from V and 1 base from J; junction bases left unmatched: 2. CDR3 sequence reads: CASSPGQGSNQPQHF. The CDR3, as DNA: TGTGCCAGCAGCCCGGGACAGGGGAGCAATCAGCCCCAGCATTTT.

This clonotype was seen ten or more times. The V call is TRBV5-1, the J call TRBJ1-2; D unresolved. The V and J ends lost 2 bases and 7 bases respectively, with 12 bases between them. The CDR3 consists of 13 residues. CDR1 is SGHRS and CDR2 is YFSETQ in the germline V gene. As DNA, the CDR3 is TGCGCCAGCAGCTTATCAATAGACGTTGGCTACACCTTC. This sequence encodes CASSLSIDVGYTF. Together with reference TRBV5-1 and TRBJ1-2, the CDR3 gives the full variable domain: KAGVTQTPRYLIKTRGQQVTLSCSPISGHRSVSWYQQTPGQGLQFLFEYFSETQRNKGNFPGRFSGRQFSNSRSEMNVSTLELGDSALYLCASSLSIDVGYTFGSGTRLTVV.

This clonotype was seen repeatedly, ten times or more. The V gene is TRBV7-2, the J gene TRBJ2-3; D not resolved. Looked up from germline, CDR1 is SGHTA and CDR2 is FQGNSA. This CDR3 is 16 amino acids long. The V gene lost 2 bases and the J gene lost 1 base, with 13 bases spanning the gap. The CDR3 DNA sequence: TGTGCCAGCAGCTTACGAGGAGAGTGGGGCACAGATACGCAGTATTTT. This sequence encodes CASSLRGEWGTDTQYF.

This clonotype was counted a few times. The V gene is TRBV19, the J gene TRBJ2-1; 10 bases map to TRBD1. CDR1 is LNHDA, CDR2 SQIVND, per germline (reference sequence). This CDR3 region has 18 residues. After removal of 9 bases from V and 2 bases from J, the junction contained 16 bases not matched to a gene. CDR3 residues: CASHLGQGLTGPYNEQFF. DNA of the CDR3: TGTGCCAGCCACTTGGGACAGGGGTTGACGGGTCCCTACAATGAGCAGTTCTTC.

This clonotype appeared many times. The chain combines TRBV29-1 with TRBJ2-1; 9 bases are shared with TRBD2. The CDR3 has 18 residues. V shed 5 bases, J shed 5 bases, and the junction held 19 bases outside the gene matches. CDR1 SQVTM and CDR2 ANQGSEA come from the germline V gene. CDR3 DNA: TGCAGCGTTCAATGGCGACTGGAAGCGGGAGGATTTGACAATGAGCAGTTCTTC. This sequence encodes CSVQWRLEAGGFDNEQFF.

This clonotype occurred a few times. The chain uses TRBV3-1 and TRBJ2-1, with 7 bases fitting TRBD2. Germline-derived CDR1 and CDR2 are LGHDT and YNNKEL (reference sequence). Losses at the gene ends were 0 bases for V and 9 bases for J; bases not matched to a gene: 14. The length of the CDR3 is 17 residues. CDR3 sequence (DNA): TGTGCCAGCAGCCAAGACGCTATAGCGGGTGCCCTAGGTGAGCAGTTCTTC. It is translated as CASSQDAIAGALGEQFF.

The table lists this clonotype with many counts. This chain connects TRBV5-1 to TRBJ2-2; unclear D gene. V shed 2 bases and J shed 8 bases, with 7 bases lying between them. In germline, CDR1 is SGHRS, CDR2 YFSETQ. This CDR3 spans 12 amino acids. CDR3 sequence (DNA): TGCGCCAGCAGCTTAATAGGAGGGGAGCTGTTTTTT. Translated: CASSLIGGELFF.

There are many counts of this clonotype. This chain links TRBV24-1 with TRBJ1-5; 7 nucleotides agree with TRBD1. V lost 0 bases to trimming and J lost 0 bases; unmatched junction nucleotides: 16. The CDR3 length is 21 residues. Germline V gene data show CDR1 as KGHDR and CDR2 as SFDVKD. The CDR3 DNA reads as TGTGCCACCAGTGATTTGCCCTCTGGAGGGGGCGATTACTATAGCAATCAGCCCCAGCATTTT. This encodes CATSDLPSGGGDYYSNQPQHF.

This clonotype has ten or more counts. The chain employs TRBV20-1 and TRBJ1-5; unclear D gene. The V end lost 4 bases, the J end lost 4 bases, and 11 bases lay between the germline ends. The CDR3 loop spans 13 amino acids. The germline gives CDR1 DFQATT, CDR2 SNEGSKA (reference sequence). The chain's CDR3 is CSAIDPPNQPQHF. As DNA, the CDR3 is TGCAGTGCTATAGACCCCCCAAATCAGCCCCAGCATTTT.

This clonotype was counted at least ten times. The genes are TRBV5-8 and TRBJ2-1, with 14 positions matching TRBD2. The CDR3 runs 18 residues. Germline V gene sequence: CDR1 SGHTS, CDR2 YDEGEE. V shed 4 bases and J 4 bases; nucleotides not matched to a gene: 10. CDR3 in DNA: TGTGCCAGCAGCGCCGCCGGGACTAGCGGGAGTGGGTACAATGAGCAGTTCTTC. Residues: CASSAAGTSGSGYNEQFF.

In its sample, this clonotype was seen many times. The chain couples TRBV29-1 to TRBJ2-7; TRBD1 might be the D (6 bases). Germline CDR1 and CDR2: SQVTM and ANQGSEA. The CDR3 runs to 13 residues. Trimming shortened V by 3 bases and J by 3 bases, and 12 bases separated the two germline ends. The CDR3 DNA reads as TGCAGCGTTGAGCCTAGGACAGACTACGAGCAGTACTTC. It is translated as CSVEPRTDYEQYF.

Only a few counts were recorded for this clonotype. J is TRBJ2-2 and V is TRBV9; unclear D gene. Germline assignment: CDR1 SGDLS and CDR2 YYNGEE. Trimming stripped 4 bases from V and 1 base from J, with 11 bases between. The CDR3 contains 15 residues. CDR3 in DNA: TGTGCCAGCAGCTTGCGGACGGGGAACACCGGGGAGCTGTTTTTT. This translates into CASSLRTGNTGELFF.